This T cell receptor beta chain was captured by sequencing in a study of CD8 T cells in ankylosing spondylitis. Quantitative 5'-RACE with molecular barcodes was used to make the TCR beta libraries. MiXCR, applied by TCRdb to the 5' RACE reads, yields one record per CDR3 protein. This sample yields hundreds of thousands of distinct CDR3 sequences, of which roughly a third are seen a single time; around 4.2% belongs to the top ten. The CDR3 runs to 13 residues. The V end lost 5 bases, the J end lost 3 bases, and 11 bases lay between the germline ends. The TCR was taken from a male donor with ankylosing spondylitis or in good health (not recorded which). Input material: blood, either unsorted or a sorted T cell fraction (not recorded which). The chain joins TRBV12-3 or TRBV12-4 to TRBJ2-7, with D unclear. The CDR3 region has the DNA TGTGCCAGCAGTCCTAGAAGATACTACGAGCAGTACTTC. This encodes CASSPRRYYEQYF.